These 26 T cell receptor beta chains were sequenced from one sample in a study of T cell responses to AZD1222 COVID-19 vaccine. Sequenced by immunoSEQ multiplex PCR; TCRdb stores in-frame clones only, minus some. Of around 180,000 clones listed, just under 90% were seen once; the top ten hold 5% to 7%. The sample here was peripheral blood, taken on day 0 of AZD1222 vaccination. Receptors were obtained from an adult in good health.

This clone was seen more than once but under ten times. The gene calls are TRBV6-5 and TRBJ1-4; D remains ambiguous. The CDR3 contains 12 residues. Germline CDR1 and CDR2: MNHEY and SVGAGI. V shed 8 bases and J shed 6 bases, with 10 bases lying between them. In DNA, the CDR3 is TGTGCCAGCCGGACCCTCGATGAAAAACTGTTTTTT. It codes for CASRTLDEKLFF.

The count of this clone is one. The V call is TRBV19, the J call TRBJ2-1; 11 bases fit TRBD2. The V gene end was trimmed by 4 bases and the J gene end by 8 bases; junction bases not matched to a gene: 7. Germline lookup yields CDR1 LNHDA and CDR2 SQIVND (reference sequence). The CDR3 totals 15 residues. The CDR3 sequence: CASSRGLADIDEQFF. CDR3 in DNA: TGTGCCAGTAGTAGGGGACTAGCGGATATCGATGAGCAGTTCTTC. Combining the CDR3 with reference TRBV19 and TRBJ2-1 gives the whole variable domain DGGITQSPKYLFRKEGQNVTLSCEQNLNHDAMYWYRQDPGQGLRLIYYSQIVNDFQKGDIAEGYSVSREKKESFPLTVTSAQKNPTAFYLCASSRGLADIDEQFFGPGTRLTVL.

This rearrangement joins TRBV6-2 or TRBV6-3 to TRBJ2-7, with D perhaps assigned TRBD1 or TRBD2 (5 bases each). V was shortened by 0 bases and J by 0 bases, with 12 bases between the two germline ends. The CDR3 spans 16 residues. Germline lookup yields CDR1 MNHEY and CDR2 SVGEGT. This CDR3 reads CASSYSARGFSYEQYF. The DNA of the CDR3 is TGTGCCAGCAGTTACTCCGCGAGGGGATTCTCCTACGAGCAGTACTTC.

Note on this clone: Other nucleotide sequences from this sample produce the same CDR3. The CDR3 DNA is TGTGCCAGCAGCCGGACCGGGGACGAGCAGTACTTC. It encodes CASSRTGDEQYF. The chain combines TRBV7-9 with TRBJ2-7; possible D gene TRBD2, 5 bases. The ends were cut back, 5 bases at V and 5 bases at J, with 10 bases in the middle. The CDR3 has 12 amino acids. From germline, CDR1 is SEHNR and CDR2 FQNEAQ (reference sequence).

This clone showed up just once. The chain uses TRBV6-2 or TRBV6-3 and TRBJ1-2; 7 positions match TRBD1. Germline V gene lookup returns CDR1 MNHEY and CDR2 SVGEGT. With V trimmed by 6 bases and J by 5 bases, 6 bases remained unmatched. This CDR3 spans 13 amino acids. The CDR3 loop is CASSQGQSYGYTF. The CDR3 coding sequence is TGTGCCAGCAGCCAGGGACAGTCATATGGCTACACCTTC.

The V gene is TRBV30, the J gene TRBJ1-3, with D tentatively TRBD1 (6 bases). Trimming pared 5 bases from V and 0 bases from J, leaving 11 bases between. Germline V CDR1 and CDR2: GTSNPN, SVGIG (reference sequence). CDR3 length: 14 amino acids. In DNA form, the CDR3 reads TGTGCCTGGGATACAGGGCTCTCTGGAAACACCATATATTTT. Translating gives CAWDTGLSGNTIYF.

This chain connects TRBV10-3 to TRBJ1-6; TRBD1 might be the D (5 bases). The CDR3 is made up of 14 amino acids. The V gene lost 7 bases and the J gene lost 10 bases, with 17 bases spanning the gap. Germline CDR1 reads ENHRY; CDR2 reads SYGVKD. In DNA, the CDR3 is TGTGCCATCAATCCGGGGCCGGAGGGCTCACCCCTCCACTTT. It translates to CAINPGPEGSPLHF.

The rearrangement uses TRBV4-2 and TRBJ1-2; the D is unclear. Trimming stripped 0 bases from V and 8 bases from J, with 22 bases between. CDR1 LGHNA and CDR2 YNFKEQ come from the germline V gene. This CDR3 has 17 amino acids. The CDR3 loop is CASSQDRGVTQAGGYTF. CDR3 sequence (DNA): TGTGCCAGCAGCCAAGACCGTGGGGTGACCCAGGCAGGAGGCTACACCTTC.

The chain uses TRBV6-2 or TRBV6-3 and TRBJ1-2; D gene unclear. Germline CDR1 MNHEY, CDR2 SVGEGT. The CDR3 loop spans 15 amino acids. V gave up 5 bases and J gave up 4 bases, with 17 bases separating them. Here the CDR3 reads CASSRLLTQSYGYTF. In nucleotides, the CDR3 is TGTGCCAGCAGTCGCCTCCTTACTCAGAGCTATGGCTACACCTTC.

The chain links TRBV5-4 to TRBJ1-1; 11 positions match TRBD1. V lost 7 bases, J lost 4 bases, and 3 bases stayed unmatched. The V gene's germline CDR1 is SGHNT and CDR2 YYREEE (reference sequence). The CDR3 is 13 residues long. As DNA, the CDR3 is TGTGCCAGCCAGGGACAGGGGGGCACTGAAGCTTTCTTT. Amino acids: CASQGQGGTEAFF.

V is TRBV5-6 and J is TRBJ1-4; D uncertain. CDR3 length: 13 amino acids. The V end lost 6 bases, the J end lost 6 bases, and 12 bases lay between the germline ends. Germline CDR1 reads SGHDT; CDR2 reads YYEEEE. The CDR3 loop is CASTWQVDEKLFF. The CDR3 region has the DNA TGTGCCAGCACGTGGCAGGTGGATGAAAAACTGTTTTTT.

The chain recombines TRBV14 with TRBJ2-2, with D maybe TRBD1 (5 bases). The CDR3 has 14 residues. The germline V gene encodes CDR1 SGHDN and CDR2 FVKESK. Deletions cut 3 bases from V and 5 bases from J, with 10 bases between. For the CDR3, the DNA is TGTGCCAGCAGCCACACACCAGGGACCGGGGAGCTGTTTTTT. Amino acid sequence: CASSHTPGTGELFF.

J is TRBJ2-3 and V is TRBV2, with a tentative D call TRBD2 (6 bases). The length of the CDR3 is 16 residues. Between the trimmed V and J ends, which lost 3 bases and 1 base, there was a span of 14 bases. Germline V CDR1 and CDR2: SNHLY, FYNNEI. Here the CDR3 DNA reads TGTGCCAGCAGTGATGCCACTGGCGGGGGCACAGATACGCAGTATTTT. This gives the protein CASSDATGGGTDTQYF.

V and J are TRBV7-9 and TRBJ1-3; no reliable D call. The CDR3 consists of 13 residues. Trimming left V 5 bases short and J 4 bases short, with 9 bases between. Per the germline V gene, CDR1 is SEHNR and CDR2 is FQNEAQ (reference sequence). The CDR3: CASSTRGGNTIYF. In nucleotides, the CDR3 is TGTGCCAGCAGCACTCGCGGAGGAAACACCATATATTTT. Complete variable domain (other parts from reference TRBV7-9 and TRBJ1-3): DTGVSQNPRHKITKRGQNVTFRCDPISEHNRLYWYRQTLGQGPEFLTYFQNEAQLEKSRLLSDRFSAERPKGSFSTLEIQRTEQGDSAMYLCASSTRGGNTIYFGEGSWLTVV.

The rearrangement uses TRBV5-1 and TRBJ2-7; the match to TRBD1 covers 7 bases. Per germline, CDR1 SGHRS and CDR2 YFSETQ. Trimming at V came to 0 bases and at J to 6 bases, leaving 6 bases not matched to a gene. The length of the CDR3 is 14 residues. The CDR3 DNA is TGCGCCAGCAGCTTGGATGGTTCAGGGGGCGAGCAGTACTTC. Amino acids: CASSLDGSGGEQYF.

DNA of the CDR3: TGTGCCAGCAATAGGGGCCTTGGCTCCTACGAGCAGTACTTC. It encodes CASNRGLGSYEQYF. The chain carries TRBV6-5 and TRBJ2-7; D may be TRBD1 (5 bases). Germline CDR1 MNHEY, CDR2 SVGAGI. The CDR3 is made up of 14 amino acids. V gave up 7 bases and J gave up 0 bases, with 13 bases separating them.

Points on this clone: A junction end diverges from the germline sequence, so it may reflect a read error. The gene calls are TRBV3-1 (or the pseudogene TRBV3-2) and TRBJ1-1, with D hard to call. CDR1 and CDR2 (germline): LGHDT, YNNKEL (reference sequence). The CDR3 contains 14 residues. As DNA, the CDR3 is TGTGCCAGCAACCAAAAAGGGTTTCGGACTGAAGCTTTCTTT. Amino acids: CASNQKGFRTEAFF.

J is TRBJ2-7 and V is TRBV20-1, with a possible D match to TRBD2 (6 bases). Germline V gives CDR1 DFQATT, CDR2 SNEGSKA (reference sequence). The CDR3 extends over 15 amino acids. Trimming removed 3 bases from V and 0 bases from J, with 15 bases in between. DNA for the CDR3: TGCAGTGCTAGTGAAGGAGGGTCGGGCTCCTACGAGCAGTACTTC. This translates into CSASEGGSGSYEQYF.

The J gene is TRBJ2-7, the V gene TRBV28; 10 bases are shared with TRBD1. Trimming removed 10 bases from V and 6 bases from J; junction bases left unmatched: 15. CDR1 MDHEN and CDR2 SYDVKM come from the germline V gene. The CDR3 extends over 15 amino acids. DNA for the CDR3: TGTGCCAACTCCCGGGGCCACCGGGACAGGGGCGAGCAGTACTTC. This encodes CANSRGHRDRGEQYF.

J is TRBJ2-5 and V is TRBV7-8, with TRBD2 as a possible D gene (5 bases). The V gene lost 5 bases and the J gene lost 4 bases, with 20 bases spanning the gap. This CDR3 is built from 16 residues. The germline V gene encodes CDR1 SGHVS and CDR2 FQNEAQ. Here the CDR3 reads CASSQNHGVAGETQYF. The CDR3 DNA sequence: TGTGCCAGCAGCCAAAACCATGGAGTGGCGGGAGAGACCCAGTACTTC.

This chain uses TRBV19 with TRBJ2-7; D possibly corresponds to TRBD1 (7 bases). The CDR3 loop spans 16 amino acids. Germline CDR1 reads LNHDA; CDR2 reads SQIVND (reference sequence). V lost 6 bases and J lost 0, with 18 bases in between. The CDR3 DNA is TGTGCCAGTAGGCTAGACCCAGGGGGGTCCTCCTACGAGCAGTACTTC. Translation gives CASRLDPGGSSYEQYF. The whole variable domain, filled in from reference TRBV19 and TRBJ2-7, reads DGGITQSPKYLFRKEGQNVTLSCEQNLNHDAMYWYRQDPGQGLRLIYYSQIVNDFQKGDIAEGYSVSREKKESFPLTVTSAQKNPTAFYLCASRLDPGGSSYEQYFGPGTRLTVT.

The CDR3 region has the DNA TGTGCCAGCTCACCAGCGGCAGGGACTACCTACGAGCAGTACTTC. It translates to CASSPAAGTTYEQYF. The gene calls are TRBV18 and TRBJ2-7, with 7 positions matching TRBD2. Germline values: CDR1 KGHSH, CDR2 LQKENI. The CDR3 is made up of 15 amino acids. Trimming took 2 bases from V and 2 from J; bases not matched to a gene: 6. Variable domain in full (rest from reference TRBV18 and TRBJ2-7): NAGVMQNPRHLVRRRGQEARLRCSPMKGHSHVYWYRQLPEEGLKFMVYLQKENIIDESGMPKERFSAEFPKEGPSILRIQQVVRGDSAAYFCASSPAAGTTYEQYFGPGTRLTVT.

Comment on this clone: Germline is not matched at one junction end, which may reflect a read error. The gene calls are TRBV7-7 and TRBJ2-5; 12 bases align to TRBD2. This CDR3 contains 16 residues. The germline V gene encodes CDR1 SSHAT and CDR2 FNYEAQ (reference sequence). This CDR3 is CASSPGLAGIQETQYF. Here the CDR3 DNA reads TGTGCTAGCAGCCCTGGACTAGCGGGGATCCAAGAGACCCAGTACTTC. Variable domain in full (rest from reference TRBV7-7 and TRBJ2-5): GAGVSQSPRYKVTKRGQDVTLRCDPISSHATLYWYQQALGQGPEFLTYFNYEAQPDKSGLPSDRFSAERPEGSISTLTIQRTEQRDSAMYRCASSPGLAGIQETQYFGPGTRLLVL.

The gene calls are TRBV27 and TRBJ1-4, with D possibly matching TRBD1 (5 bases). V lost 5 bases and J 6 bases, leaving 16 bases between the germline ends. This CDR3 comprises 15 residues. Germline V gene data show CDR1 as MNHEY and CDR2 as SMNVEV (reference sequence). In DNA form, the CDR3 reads TGTGCCAGCAGTAGGGGCCCGACGGCGGATGAAAAACTGTTTTTT. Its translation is CASSRGPTADEKLFF.

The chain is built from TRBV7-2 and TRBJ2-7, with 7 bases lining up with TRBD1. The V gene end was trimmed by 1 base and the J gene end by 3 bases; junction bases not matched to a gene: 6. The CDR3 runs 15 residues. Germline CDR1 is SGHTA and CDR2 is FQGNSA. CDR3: CASSLVVQGNYEQYF. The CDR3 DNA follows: TGTGCCAGCAGCTTAGTAGTACAGGGGAACTACGAGCAGTACTTC.

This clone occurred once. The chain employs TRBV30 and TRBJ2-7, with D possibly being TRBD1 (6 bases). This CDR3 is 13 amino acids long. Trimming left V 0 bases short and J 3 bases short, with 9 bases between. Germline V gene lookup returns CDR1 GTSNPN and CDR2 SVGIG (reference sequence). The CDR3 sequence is CAWSVQGNYEQYF. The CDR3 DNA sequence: TGTGCCTGGAGTGTACAGGGAAACTACGAGCAGTACTTC. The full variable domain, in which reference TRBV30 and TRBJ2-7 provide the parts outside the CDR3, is SQTIHQWPATLVQPVGSPLSLECTVEGTSNPNLYWYRQAAGRGLQLLFYSVGIGQISSEVPQNLSASRPQDRQFILSSKKLLLSDSGFYLCAWSVQGNYEQYFGPGTRLTVT.